Reported below is one TCR beta chain. This specimen comes from a study of T-cell memory formation after mild COVID-19. TCRdb fed the 5' RACE reads into MiXCR, producing one record per CDR3 protein. The repertoire consists of around 420,000 distinct CDR3 sequences, with roughly 26% occurring once and the leading ten covering 8.8%. Trimming shortened V by 5 bases and J by 7 bases, and 8 bases separated the two germline ends. The CDR3 extends over 11 amino acids. CDR1 and CDR2 from the germline V gene are SEHNR and FQNEAQ (reference sequence). The genes are TRBV7-9 and TRBJ1-1; D uncertain. The clonotype originates from an adult woman who had mild COVID-19 (a few samples of this study predate the infection). Cell type and time point are not known. Sequenced input: PBMCs or a T cell subset sorted from them (not recorded which). The chain's CDR3 is CASSLKYEAFF. Here the CDR3 DNA reads TGTGCCAGCAGCCTTAAGTATGAAGCTTTCTTT.